These 8 T cell receptor beta chains originate from one sample sequenced in a study of T cells in Graves' hyperthyroidism and ophthalmopathy. Amplification of TCR beta CDR3 regions used RNA as the template. TCR CDR3 regions were first amplified by RT-PCR with HTBI primers. Using its own MiXCR run on the multiplex PCR reads, TCRdb lists one record per CDR3 protein. The sample lists fewer than 700,000 distinct CDR3 sequences; 17% were seen once. Sequencing used blood. The receptors derive from a woman under 30 with Graves' ophthalmopathy.

The table lists this clonotype with many counts. The V call is TRBV7-6, the J call TRBJ1-2, with 9 bases fitting TRBD1. Germline CDR1 reads SGHVS; CDR2 reads FNYEAQ. Unmatched junction bases numbered 11, after V lost 5 bases and J lost 4 bases. The length of the CDR3 is 16 residues. CDR3 region: CASSPTPGQGTYGYTF. Written as DNA, the CDR3 is TGTGCCAGCAGCCCGACCCCGGGACAGGGAACCTATGGCTACACCTTC.

The table lists this clonotype with a few counts. The V gene is TRBV18, the J gene TRBJ1-2; 8 bases align to TRBD1. J was trimmed by 1 base and V by 3 bases; bases with no gene match: 4. Germline CDR1 is KGHSH and CDR2 is LQKENI. CDR3 length: 15 residues. The chain's CDR3 is CASSPRQGLNYGYTF. CDR3 nucleotide sequence: TGTGCCAGCTCACCTCGACAGGGGCTTAACTATGGCTACACCTTC.

The rearrangement uses TRBV27 and TRBJ2-1, with unresolved D. The CDR3 spans 14 residues. The germline V gene has CDR1 MNHEY and CDR2 SMNVEV (reference sequence). Trimming took off 0 bases at V and 7 bases at J, with 10 bases between the two ends. The CDR3 nucleotides are TGTGCCAGCAGTTTATCCAGCGTAGGGAATGAGCAGTTCTTC. It encodes CASSLSSVGNEQFF.

In its sample, this clonotype was seen many times. CDR3 loop: CASSLTSGGARDTQYF. The CDR3 region has the DNA TGTGCCAGCAGTTTGACTAGCGGGGGGGCAAGGGATACGCAGTATTTT. The chain is built from TRBV28 and TRBJ2-3; 14 bases fit TRBD2. The ends lost 3 bases at V and 6 bases at J; junction bases unmatched: 5. Germline CDR1 and CDR2: MDHEN and SYDVKM. This CDR3 region has 16 residues.

Ten or more counts support this clonotype. J is TRBJ2-1 and V is TRBV2, with 12 bases fitting TRBD2. Germline V CDR1 and CDR2: SNHLY, FYNNEI. CDR3 size: 13 residues. V lost 4 bases, J lost 8 bases, and 0 bases stayed unmatched. Here the CDR3 DNA reads TGTGCCAGCAGTGGGACTAGCGGGGATGAGCAGTTCTTC. Protein product: CASSGTSGDEQFF.

This chain joins TRBV6-9 and TRBJ2-5, with 9 bases matching TRBD2. The CDR3 sequence is 15 residues long. Germline values: CDR1 MNHGY, CDR2 SVAAGI. V shed 7 bases and J 5 bases; nucleotides not matched to a gene: 11. CDR3 sequence: CASNSLAGGPETQYF. CDR3 coding DNA: TGTGCCAGCAATTCTCTCGCGGGGGGGCCGGAGACCCAGTACTTC.

The chain links TRBV6-2 or TRBV6-3 to TRBJ1-2; no firm D call. V was cut by 0 bases and J by 9 bases, with 14 bases left in between. Germline V CDR1 and CDR2: MNHEY, SVGEGT. The CDR3 sequence is 14 residues long. For the CDR3, the DNA is TGTGCCAGCAGTTACTCCGAGATTCTTAGGAGCTACACCTTC. Its translation: CASSYSEILRSYTF.

This sequence joins TRBV29-1 and TRBJ2-7; D is undetermined. V was cut by 3 bases and J by 6 bases, with 12 bases left in between. The CDR3 runs to 12 residues. In germline, CDR1 is SQVTM, CDR2 ANQGSEA. CDR3 DNA sequence: TGCAGCGTTGATGACACTTACGGCGAGCAGTACTTC. It codes for CSVDDTYGEQYF.